This TCR beta chain was obtained from a study of cytotoxic CD8 clonotypes in ibrutinib-treated CLL. As for this clone: At one boundary the junction diverges from the germline segment, which might be a read error.

The germline CDR1 and CDR2 sequences are MNHEY and SMNVEV (reference sequence). The CDR3 totals 13 residues. Sequenced by immunoSEQ multiplex PCR; TCRdb stores in-frame clones only, minus some. There are 300,000 or so clones in the sample; 67% occur only once, and around 6.6% lies in the top ten. This chain uses TRBV27 with TRBJ1-2; possible D gene TRBD1, 6 bases. This receptor was taken from a human donor with chronic lymphocytic leukemia. The specimen comprised PBMCs, sampled after 36 months of ibrutinib treatment. The CDR3 DNA follows: TGTGCCGGCAGGCTCGGGACAACCTATGGCTACACCTTC. As protein: CAGRLGTTYGYTF.